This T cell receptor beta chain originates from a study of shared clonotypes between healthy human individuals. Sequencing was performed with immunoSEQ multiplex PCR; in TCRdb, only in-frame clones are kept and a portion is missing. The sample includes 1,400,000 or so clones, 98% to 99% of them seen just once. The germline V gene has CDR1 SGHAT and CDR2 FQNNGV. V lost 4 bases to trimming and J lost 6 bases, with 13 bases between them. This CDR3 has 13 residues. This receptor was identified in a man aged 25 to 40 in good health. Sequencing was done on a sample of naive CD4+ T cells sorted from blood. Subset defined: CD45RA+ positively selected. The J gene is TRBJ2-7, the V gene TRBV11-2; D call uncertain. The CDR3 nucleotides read TGTGCCAGCAGCTCCAGTAAGAGATCCGAGCAGTACTTC. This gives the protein CASSSSKRSEQYF.